The present TCR beta chain was sequenced within a study of T cell repertoires in cytomegalovirus infection. Study-level information: Public TCR beta signatures provided an indication of both CMV infection and a matching HLA type. Overall study results and limits: The ex vivo response was dominated by HLA-C-restricted CMV-specific TCR beta clonotypes.

The table lists this clonotype with many counts. What it recognizes is unknown. From the reads, TCRdb called clonotypes with MiXCR, one entry per CDR3 protein. The table lists 450,000 to 600,000 distinct CDR3 sequences, 30% to 40% of them singletons. Germline V gene lookup returns CDR1 SEHNR and CDR2 FQNEAQ (reference sequence). The CDR3 is 12 amino acids. V was trimmed by 5 bases and J by 3 bases, leaving 6 bases between them. The receptor was derived from a human donor in good health (CMV status not recorded). Some clones in this sample may be carry-over from other donors' samples. The chain has TRBV7-9 and TRBJ2-3; D is undetermined. The source was cultured PBMCs, collected from culture after CMV antigen stimulation. CDR3 sequence: CASSKWTDTQYF. The DNA for the CDR3 is TGTGCCAGCAGCAAATGGACAGATACGCAGTATTTT. The complete variable domain, with remaining parts taken from reference TRBV7-9 and TRBJ2-3, reads DTGVSQNPRHKITKRGQNVTFRCDPISEHNRLYWYRQTLGQGPEFLTYFQNEAQLEKSRLLSDRFSAERPKGSFSTLEIQRTEQGDSAMYLCASSKWTDTQYFGPGTRLTVL.